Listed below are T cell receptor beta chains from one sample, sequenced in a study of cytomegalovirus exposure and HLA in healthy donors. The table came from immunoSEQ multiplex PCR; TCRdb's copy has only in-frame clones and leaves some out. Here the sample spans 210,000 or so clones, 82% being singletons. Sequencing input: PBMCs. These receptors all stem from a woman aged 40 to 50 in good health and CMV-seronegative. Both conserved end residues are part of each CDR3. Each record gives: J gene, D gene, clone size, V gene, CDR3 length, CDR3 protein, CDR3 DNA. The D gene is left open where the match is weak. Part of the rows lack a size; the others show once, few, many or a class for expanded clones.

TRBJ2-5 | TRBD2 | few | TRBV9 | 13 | CASSSGLAETQYF | TGTGCCAGCAGCTCGGGACTAGCGGAGACCCAGTACTTC
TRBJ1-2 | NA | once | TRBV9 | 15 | CASSVDSSRGEGYTF | TGTGCCAGCAGCGTAGATAGCAGTCGGGGGGAAGGCTACACCTTC
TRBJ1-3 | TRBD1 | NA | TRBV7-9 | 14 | CASSRQDRGNTIYF | TGTGCCAGCAGCCGCCAGGACAGGGGGAACACCATATATTTT
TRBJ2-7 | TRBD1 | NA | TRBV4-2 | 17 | CASSQATPGQGSYEQYF | TGTGCCAGCAGCCAAGCGACCCCGGGACAGGGGTCTTACGAGCAGTACTTC
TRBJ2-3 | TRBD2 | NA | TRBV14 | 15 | CASSQDFSGGDTQYF | TGTGCCAGCAGCCAAGATTTCAGCGGGGGTGATACGCAGTATTTT
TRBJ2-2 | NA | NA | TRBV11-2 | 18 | CASSSTRRGGSHTGELFF | TGTGCCAGCAGCTCAACACGAAGAGGGGGTAGCCATACCGGGGAGCTGTTTTTT
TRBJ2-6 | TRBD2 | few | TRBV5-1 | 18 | CASSSTSGGRSGANVLTF | TGCGCCAGCAGCTCGACTAGCGGGGGCCGCTCTGGGGCCAACGTCCTGACTTTC
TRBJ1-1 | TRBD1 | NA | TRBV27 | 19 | CASSPLSIGTGGLATEAFF | TGTGCCAGCAGTCCCCTTTCCATCGGGACAGGGGGCTTGGCCACTGAAGCTTTCTTT
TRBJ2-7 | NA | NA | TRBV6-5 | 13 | CASKTTGFDEQYF | TGTGCCAGCAAGACAACAGGGTTCGACGAGCAGTACTTC
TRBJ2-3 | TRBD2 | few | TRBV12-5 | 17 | CARCGLAGDRNTDTQYF | TGTGCTAGATGCGGGCTAGCGGGGGATCGGAACACAGATACGCAGTATTTT
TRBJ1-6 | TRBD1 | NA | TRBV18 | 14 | CASSLPGGNSPLHF | TGTGCCAGCTCACTCCCAGGGGGTAATTCACCCCTCCACTTT
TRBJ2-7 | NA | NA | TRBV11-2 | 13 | CASSFRGGGEQYF | TGTGCCAGCAGCTTCCGGGGTGGAGGCGAGCAGTACTTC
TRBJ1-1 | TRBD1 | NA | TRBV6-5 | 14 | CASSRDRVVTEAFF | TGTGCCAGCAGTAGGGACAGAGTTGTCACTGAAGCTTTCTTT
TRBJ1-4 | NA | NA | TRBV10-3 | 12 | CAIRDSAEKLFF | TGTGCCATCAGAGACAGCGCCGAAAAACTGTTTTTT
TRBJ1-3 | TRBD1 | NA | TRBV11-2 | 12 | CAGQGGENTIYF | TGTGCCGGACAGGGAGGGGAAAACACCATATATTTT
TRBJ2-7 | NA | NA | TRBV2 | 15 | CASSEAVSPTGEQYF | TGTGCCAGCAGTGAAGCGGTCAGCCCGACAGGCGAGCAGTACTTC
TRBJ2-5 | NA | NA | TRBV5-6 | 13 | CASSLAVQETQYF | TGTGCCAGCAGCTTAGCTGTCCAAGAGACCCAGTACTTC
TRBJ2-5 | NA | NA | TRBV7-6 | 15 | CASSQGTGPIWEQYF | TGTGCCAGCAGCCAGGGGACGGGGCCCATATGGGAGCAGTACTTC
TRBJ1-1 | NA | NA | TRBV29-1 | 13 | CSVEDALNLRAFF | TGCAGCGTTGAAGATGCGTTGAATCTCCGGGCTTTCTTT
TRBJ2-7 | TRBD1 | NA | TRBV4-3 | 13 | CASSQRQGRGLYF | TGCGCCAGCAGCCAAAGACAGGGGCGAGGTCTGTACTTC
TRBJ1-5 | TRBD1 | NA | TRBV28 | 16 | CASSLTGQGAGQPQHF | TGTGCCAGCAGTTTAACTGGACAGGGGGCGGGTCAGCCCCAGCATTTT
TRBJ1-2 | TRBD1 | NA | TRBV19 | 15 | CASSIGGQGIYGYTF | TGTGCCAGTAGTATAGGAGGACAGGGAATCTATGGCTACACCTTC
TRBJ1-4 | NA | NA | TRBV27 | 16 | CASSPFPAATNEKLFF | TGTGCCAGCAGTCCATTCCCGGCGGCAACTAATGAAAAACTGTTTTTT
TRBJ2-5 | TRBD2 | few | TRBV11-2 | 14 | CASSLSGGRETQYF | TGTGCCAGCAGCTTATCGGGGGGTAGGGAGACCCAGTACTTC
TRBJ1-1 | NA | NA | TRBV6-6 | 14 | CASSYLYKNTEAFF | TGTGCCAGCAGTTATTTGTACAAGAACACTGAAGCTTTCTTT
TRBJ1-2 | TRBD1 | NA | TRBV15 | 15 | CATSGTFGQERGYTF | TGTGCCACCAGCGGAACCTTCGGACAGGAAAGGGGCTACACCTTC
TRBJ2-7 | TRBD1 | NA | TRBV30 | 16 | CAWSPIGDRGFYEQYF | TGTGCCTGGAGTCCTATTGGGGACAGGGGGTTTTACGAGCAGTACTTC
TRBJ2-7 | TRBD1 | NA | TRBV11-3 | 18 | CASSQGQGARLSSYEQYF | TGTGCCAGCAGCCAGGGACAGGGGGCACGACTGAGCTCCTACGAGCAGTACTTC
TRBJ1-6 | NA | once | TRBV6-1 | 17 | CASSEGGWLTYNSPLHF | TGTGCCAGCAGTGAAGGGGGCTGGCTAACCTATAATTCACCCCTCCACTTT
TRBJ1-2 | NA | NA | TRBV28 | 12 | CASHDSPRGYTF | TGTGCCAGCCATGACAGTCCCCGGGGCTACACCTTC
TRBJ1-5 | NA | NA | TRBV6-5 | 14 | CASSYSGVGQPQHF | TGTGCCAGCAGTTACTCAGGAGTCGGCCAGCCCCAGCATTTT
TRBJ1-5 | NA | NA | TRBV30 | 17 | CAWSVPGHRYSNQPQHF | TGTGCCTGGAGTGTACCGGGACATCGGTATAGCAATCAGCCCCAGCATTTT
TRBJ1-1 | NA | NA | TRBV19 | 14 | CASKFWAENTEAFF | TGTGCCAGTAAATTCTGGGCAGAGAACACTGAAGCTTTCTTT
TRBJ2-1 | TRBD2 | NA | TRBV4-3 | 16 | CASSQGGGVFYNEQFF | TGCGCCAGCAGCCAAGGTGGGGGGGTTTTTTACAATGAGCAGTTCTTC
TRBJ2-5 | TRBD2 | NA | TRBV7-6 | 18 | CASSKSVAGGPWQETQYF | TGTGCCAGCAGCAAATCAGTAGCGGGGGGGCCTTGGCAAGAGACCCAGTACTTC
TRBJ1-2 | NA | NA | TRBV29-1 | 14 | CSVLDRQSRYGYTF | TGCAGCGTTCTCGACCGACAGAGCAGATATGGCTACACCTTC
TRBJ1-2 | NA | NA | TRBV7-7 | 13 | CASSLGHLYGYTF | TGTGCTAGCAGCTTGGGACACCTCTATGGCTACACCTTC
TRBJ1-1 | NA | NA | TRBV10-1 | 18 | CASSGETKRERRDTEAFF | TGCGCCAGCAGTGGGGAAACCAAAAGGGAAAGGAGGGACACTGAAGCTTTCTTT
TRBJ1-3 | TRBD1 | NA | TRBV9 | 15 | CASSISQGATDTIYF | TGTGCCAGCAGCATCTCACAGGGGGCGACGGACACCATATATTTT
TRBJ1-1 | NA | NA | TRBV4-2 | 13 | CASFDTEGTEAFF | TGTGCCAGCTTCGATACGGAGGGAACTGAAGCTTTCTTT